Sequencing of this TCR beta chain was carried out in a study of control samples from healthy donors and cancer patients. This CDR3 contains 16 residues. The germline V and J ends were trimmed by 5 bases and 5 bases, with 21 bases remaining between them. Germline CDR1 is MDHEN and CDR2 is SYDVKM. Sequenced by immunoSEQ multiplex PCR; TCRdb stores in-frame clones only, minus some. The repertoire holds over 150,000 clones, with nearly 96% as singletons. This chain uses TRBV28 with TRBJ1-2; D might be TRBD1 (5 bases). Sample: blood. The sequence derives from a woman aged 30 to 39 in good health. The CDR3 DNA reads TGTGCCAGCAGTACCCATCCGGGACGCCAGGATTATGGCTACACCTTC. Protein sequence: CASSTHPGRQDYGYTF.